This TCR beta chain originates from a study of blood T cell repertoires in COVID-19. TCRdb keeps only in-frame clones here, not all; method: immunoSEQ multiplex PCR. Among around 310,000 clones, roughly 88% were seen once, and the ten largest hold about 4.7%. After removal of 6 bases from V and 6 bases from J, the junction contained 4 bases not matched to a gene. The CDR3 consists of 13 residues. The germline V gene encodes CDR1 MNHEY and CDR2 SMNVEV (reference sequence). Participants were aged about 18 to 100 years from about two dozen US areas. What was sequenced was PBMCs or T cells enriched from blood (not recorded which). The sequence came from a man aged 25 to 40 who had recovered from COVID-19. The chain has TRBV27 and TRBJ1-2; 10 bases are shared with TRBD1. CDR3 nucleotide sequence: TGTGCCAGCAGGGGGGGGACAGGGGATGGCTACACCTTC. Translated: CASRGGTGDGYTF.